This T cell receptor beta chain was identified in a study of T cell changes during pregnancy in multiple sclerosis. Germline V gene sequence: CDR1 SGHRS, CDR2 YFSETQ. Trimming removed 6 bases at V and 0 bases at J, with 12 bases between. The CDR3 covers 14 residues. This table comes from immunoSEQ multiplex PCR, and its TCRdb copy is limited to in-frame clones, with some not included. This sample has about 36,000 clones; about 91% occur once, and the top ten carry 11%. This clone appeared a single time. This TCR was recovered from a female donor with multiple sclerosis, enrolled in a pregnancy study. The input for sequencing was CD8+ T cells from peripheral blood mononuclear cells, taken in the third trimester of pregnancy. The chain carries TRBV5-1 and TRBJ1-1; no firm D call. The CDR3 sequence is CASTSSQMNTEAFF. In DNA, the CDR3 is TGCGCCAGCACTTCTTCCCAGATGAACACTGAAGCTTTCTTT.